What follows is one T cell receptor beta chain and its context. The data originate from a study of OX40 agonist ivuxolimab in advanced cancers. This table comes from immunoSEQ multiplex PCR, and its TCRdb copy is limited to in-frame clones, with some not included. The table includes 45,000 or so clones, 88% detected once. Germline CDR1 reads SQVTM; CDR2 reads ANQGSEA. The CDR3 covers 15 residues. Trimming at V came to 0 bases and at J to 8 bases, leaving 11 bases not matched to a gene. This TCR came from an adult with an advanced solid tumor such as melanoma, head and neck, liver or kidney cancer. The sample was CD4+ or CD8+ T cells sorted from blood, taken in a trial of the OX40 agonist ivuxolimab. This sequence joins TRBV29-1 and TRBJ1-2; 8 nucleotides agree with TRBD1. CDR3 region: CSVEDLRDRTLGYTF. DNA of the CDR3: TGCAGCGTTGAAGATCTAAGGGACAGGACCCTGGGCTACACCTTC. The entire variable domain, with the rest obtained from reference TRBV29-1 and TRBJ1-2, is as follows: SAVISQKPSRDICQRGTSLTIQCQVDSQVTMMFWYRQQPGQSLTLIATANQGSEATYESGFVIDKFPISRPNLTFSTLTVSNMSPEDSSIYLCSVEDLRDRTLGYTFGSGTRLTVV.